The clone carrying this T cell receptor beta chain was seen at least ten times. TCRdb processed the 5' RACE reads anew with MiXCR; each CDR3 protein has one entry. In the table there are around 84,000 distinct CDR3 sequences, around an eighth of which are singletons. The data were obtained in a study of early T cells in non-severe SARS-CoV-2 infection. The CDR3 is 12 residues long. With 0 bases removed from V and 14 bases from J, the gap between germline ends came to 13 bases. Germline-derived CDR1 and CDR2 are GTSNPN and SVGIG (reference sequence). This rearrangement joins TRBV30 to TRBJ1-4; D gene uncertain. The specimen sequenced was whole blood. This sequence was found in an adult who was a healthcare worker with PCR-confirmed SARS-CoV-2 infection or an uninfected control (not recorded which). The CDR3 nucleotides are TGTGCCTGGAGTGTACATTGGCCTGGGCTGTTTTTT. It specifies CAWSVHWPGLFF.